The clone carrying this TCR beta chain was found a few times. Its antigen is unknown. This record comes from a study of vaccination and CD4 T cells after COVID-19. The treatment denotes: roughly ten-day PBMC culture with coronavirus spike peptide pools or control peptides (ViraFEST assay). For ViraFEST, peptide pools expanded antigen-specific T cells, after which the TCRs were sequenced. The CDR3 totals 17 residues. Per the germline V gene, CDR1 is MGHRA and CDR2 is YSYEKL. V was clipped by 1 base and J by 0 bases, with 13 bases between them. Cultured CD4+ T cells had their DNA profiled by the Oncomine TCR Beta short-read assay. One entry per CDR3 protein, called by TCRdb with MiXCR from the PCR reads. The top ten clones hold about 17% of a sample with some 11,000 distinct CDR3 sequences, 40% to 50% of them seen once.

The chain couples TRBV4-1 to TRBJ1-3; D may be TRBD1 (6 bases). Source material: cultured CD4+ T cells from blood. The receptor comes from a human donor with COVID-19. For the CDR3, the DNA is TGCGCCAGCAGCCAAGGGGGGACACCGAGCTCTGGAAACACCATATATTTT. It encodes CASSQGGTPSSGNTIYF.